This T cell receptor beta chain was profiled in a study of beta chain features in type 1 diabetes. Study in general: The samples had around 98 million sorted cells examined in all.

Expressed TCRB transcripts were sequenced, since all the RNA that had been isolated was reverse transcribed. Profiling relied on immunoSEQ multiplex PCR, and the TCRdb table lists in-frame clones only, not all of them. The sample lists approximately 600,000 clones, around an eighth occurring once. The CDR3 loop spans 16 amino acids. V shed 4 bases, J shed 7 bases, and the junction held 13 bases outside the gene matches. Per the germline V gene, CDR1 is SGHTA and CDR2 is FQGNSA. Points on this clone: Its target is unknown.

Averaging around 110 mL, one heparinised blood draw came from each individual donor. Broader study findings: A cDNA-based sequencing approach could over-represent cells with high TCR expression. In every one of the four CD4+ subsets, TCRB CDR3s were moderately but significantly shorter in Type 1 diabetes patients. Among type 1 diabetes patients, VDJ junctions had fewer insertions and more deletions.

The TCR sequence derives from a man aged 25 to 40 with type 1 diabetes. Sequences were obtained from naive CD4+ T cells from blood. The V and J genes are TRBV7-2 and TRBJ2-5; 9 bases agree with TRBD2. This CDR3 is CASSSGLAGLPGTQYF. CDR3 nucleotide sequence: TGTGCCAGCAGCTCCGGCCTAGCGGGGCTGCCTGGGACCCAGTACTTC. Combining the CDR3 with reference TRBV7-2 and TRBJ2-5 gives the whole variable domain GAGVSQSPSNKVTEKGKDVELRCDPISGHTALYWYRQSLGQGLEFLIYFQGNSAPDKSGLPSDRFSAERTGGSVSTLTIQRTQQEDSAVYLCASSSGLAGLPGTQYFGPGTRLLVL.